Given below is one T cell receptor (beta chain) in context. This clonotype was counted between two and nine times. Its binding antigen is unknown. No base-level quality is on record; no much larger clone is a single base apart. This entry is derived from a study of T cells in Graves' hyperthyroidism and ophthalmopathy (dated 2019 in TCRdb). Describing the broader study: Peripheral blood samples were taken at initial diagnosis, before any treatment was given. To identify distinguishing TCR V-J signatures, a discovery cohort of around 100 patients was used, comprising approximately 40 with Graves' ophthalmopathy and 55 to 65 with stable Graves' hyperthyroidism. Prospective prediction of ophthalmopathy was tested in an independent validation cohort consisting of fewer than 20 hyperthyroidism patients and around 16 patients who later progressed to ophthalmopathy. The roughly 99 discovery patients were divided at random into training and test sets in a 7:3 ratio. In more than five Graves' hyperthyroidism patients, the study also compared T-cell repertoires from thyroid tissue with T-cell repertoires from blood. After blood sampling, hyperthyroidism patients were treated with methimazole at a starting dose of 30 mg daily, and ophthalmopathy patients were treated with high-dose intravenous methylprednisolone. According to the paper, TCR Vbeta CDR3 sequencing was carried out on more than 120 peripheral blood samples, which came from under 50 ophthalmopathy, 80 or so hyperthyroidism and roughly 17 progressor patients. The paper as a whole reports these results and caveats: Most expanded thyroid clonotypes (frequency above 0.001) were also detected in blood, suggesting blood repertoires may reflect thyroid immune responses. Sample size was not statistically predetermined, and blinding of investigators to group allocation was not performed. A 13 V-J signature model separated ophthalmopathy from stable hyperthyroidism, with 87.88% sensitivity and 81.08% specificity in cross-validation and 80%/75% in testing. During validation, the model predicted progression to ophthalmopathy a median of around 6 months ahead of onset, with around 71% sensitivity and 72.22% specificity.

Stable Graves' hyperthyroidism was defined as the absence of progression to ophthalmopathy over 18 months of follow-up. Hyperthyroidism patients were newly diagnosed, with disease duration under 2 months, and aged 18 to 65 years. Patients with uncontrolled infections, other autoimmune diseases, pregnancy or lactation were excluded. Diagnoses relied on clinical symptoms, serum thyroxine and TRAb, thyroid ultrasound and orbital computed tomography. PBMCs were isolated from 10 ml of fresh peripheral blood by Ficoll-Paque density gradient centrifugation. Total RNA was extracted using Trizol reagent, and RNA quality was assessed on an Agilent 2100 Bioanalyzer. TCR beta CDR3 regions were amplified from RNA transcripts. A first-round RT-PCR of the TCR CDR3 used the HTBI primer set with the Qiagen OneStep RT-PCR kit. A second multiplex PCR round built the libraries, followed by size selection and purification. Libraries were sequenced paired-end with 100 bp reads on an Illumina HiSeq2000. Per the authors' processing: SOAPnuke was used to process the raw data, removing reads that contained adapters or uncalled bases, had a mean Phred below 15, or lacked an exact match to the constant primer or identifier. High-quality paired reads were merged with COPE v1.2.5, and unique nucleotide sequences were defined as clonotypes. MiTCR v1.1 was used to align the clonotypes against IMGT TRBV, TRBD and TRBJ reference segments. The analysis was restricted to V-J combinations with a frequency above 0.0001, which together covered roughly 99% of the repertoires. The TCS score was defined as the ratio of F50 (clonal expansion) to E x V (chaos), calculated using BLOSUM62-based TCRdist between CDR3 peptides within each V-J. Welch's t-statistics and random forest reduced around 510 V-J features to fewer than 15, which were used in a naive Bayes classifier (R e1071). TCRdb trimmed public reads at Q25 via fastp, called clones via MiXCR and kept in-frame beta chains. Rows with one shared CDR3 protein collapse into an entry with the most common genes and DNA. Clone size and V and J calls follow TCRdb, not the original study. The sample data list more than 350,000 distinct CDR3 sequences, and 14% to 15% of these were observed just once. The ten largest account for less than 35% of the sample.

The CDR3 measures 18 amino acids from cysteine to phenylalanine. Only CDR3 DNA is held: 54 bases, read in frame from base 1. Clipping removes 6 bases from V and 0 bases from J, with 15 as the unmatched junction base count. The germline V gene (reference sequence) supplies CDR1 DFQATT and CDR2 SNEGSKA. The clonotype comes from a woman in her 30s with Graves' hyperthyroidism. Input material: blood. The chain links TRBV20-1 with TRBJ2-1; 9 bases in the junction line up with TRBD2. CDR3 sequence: CSAHSVLAGKSSYNEQFF. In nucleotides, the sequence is TGCAGTGCCCATTCGGTTCTAGCGGGAAAAAGCTCCTACAATGAGCAGTTCTTC.